This TCR beta chain was observed in a study of breast tumors, draining lymph nodes, adjacent tissues (TCRdb year 2016). Looking at the study overall: TCR beta repertoires were compared across tumor, adjacent nontumor tissue and axillary lymph nodes obtained from breast cancer patients. The study aimed to assess the relationships and possible T-cell exchange between tumor, surrounding tissue and draining lymph node repertoires in human breast cancer.

Broad study findings and their caveats: The data were considered consistent with most tumor T cells being derived from the lymph node and subsequently expanding within tumor tissue. The conclusion that tumor T cells originate in lymph nodes was framed as consistent with a hypothesis rather than directly demonstrated. Tumor and nontumor tissue repertoires were found to be significantly more similar in luminal-like than in basal-like breast cancer. Tumor T-cell repertoires showed less diversity than lymph node repertoires and more diversity than nontumor tissue repertoires, and tumor T-cell repertoires showed preferential V and J gene usage.

This clonotype was counted at least ten times. Its antigen is currently not known. No quality values exist for individual bases; no much larger clone is one base distant. TCRdb shows the sequencer as Illumina HiSeq 2000. Multiplex PCR amplification was used to build the TCR beta chain libraries. The amplified TCR beta chain products were analyzed by high-throughput sequencing. TCRdb's own reprocessing of the public reads used fastp at Q25 and MiXCR and kept productive beta chains. Every CDR3 protein is listed once, alongside the most common genes and DNA of its rows. This sample has under 110,000 distinct CDR3 sequences in its table, and around 30% of those were observed once. Approximately 5.4% of the sample is held by the ten biggest clonotypes. V and J are truncated by 2 bases and 0 bases respectively, leaving an intervening sequence of 8 bases. From the cysteine up to the phenylalanine, the CDR3 has a length of 15 residues. The sequence is cut down to CDR3 DNA, 45 bases in frame from base 1. The CDR1 and CDR2 encoded by the germline V gene (reference sequence) are SGHKS and YYEKEE.

The lymph node samples were taken from the axillary draining lymph nodes of breast cancer patients. The chain is encoded by TRBV5-5 joined to TRBJ1-4; a tentative D match to TRBD1 spans 5 bases. This receptor was taken from a female donor with breast cancer. Some clones in this sample may be carry-over from other donors' samples. Material for sequencing was axillary lymph node tissue. Here the CDR3 is given as CASSLRTPTNEKLFF. Here is the DNA: TGTGCCAGCAGCTTAAGGACACCAACTAATGAAAAACTGTTTTTT.